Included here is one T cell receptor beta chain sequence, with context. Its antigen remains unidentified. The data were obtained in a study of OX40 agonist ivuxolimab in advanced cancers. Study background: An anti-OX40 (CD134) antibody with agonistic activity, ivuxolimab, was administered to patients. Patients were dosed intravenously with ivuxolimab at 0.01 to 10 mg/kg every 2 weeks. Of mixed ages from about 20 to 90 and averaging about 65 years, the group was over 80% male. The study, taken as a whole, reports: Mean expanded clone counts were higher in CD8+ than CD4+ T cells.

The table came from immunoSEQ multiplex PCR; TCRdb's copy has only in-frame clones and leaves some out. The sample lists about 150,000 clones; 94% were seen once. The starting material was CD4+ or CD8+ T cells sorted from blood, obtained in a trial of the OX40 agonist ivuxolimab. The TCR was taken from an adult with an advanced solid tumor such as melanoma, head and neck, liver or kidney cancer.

CDR3 amino acids: CASRRLAGILTDTQYF. DNA of the CDR3: TGTGCCAGCCGGAGGCTAGCGGGGATTCTCACAGATACGCAGTATTTT. The gene calls are TRBV5-8 and TRBJ2-3; 9 positions agree with TRBD2. Germline CDR1 is SGHTS and CDR2 is YDEGEE. This CDR3 spans 16 amino acids. V gave up 7 bases and J gave up 2 bases; unmatched junction bases: 11.